This TCR beta chain emerged from a study of shared clonotypes between healthy human individuals. For the study at large: Two female and a few male donors aged 18 to 49 were enrolled. General study results and limits: Non-shared clonotypes had lower generation probabilities than clonotypes shared by all four sorted-subset donors.

Germline lookup yields CDR1 MNHNS and CDR2 SASEGT. V lost 5 bases and J lost 8, with 16 bases in between. This CDR3 has 15 amino acids. Comments on this clone: What it binds is unknown.

The protocol was immunoSEQ multiplex PCR, while the TCRdb copy is restricted to in-frame clones and leaves out a portion. This repertoire shows 2 million to 2.5 million clones, 90% to 96% found once; its top ten account for 0.1% to 0.15%. This sequence was found in a man aged 18 to 30 in good health. This sequence joins TRBV6-1 and TRBJ1-6; D not certain. Sequencing input: naive CD4+ T cells sorted from blood. The subset was: CD45RA+ positively selected. The DNA of the CDR3 is TGTGCCAGCAGTCGGGGTGTGACTACCGATTCACCCCTCCACTTT. It translates to CASSRGVTTDSPLHF.